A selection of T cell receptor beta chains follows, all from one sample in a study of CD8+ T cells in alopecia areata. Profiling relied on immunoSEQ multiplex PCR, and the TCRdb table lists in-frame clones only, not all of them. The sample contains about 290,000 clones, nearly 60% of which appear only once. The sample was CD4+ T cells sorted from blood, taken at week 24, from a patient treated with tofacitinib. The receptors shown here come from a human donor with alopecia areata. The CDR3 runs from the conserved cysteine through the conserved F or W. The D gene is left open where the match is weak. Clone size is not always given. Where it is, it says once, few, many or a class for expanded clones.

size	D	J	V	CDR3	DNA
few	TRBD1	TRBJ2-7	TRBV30	CAWSPNRGSFSYEQYF	TGTGCCTGGAGTCCAAACAGGGGGAGTTTTTCTTACGAGCAGTACTTC
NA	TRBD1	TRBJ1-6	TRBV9	CASSPRQGDYSPLHF	TGTGCCAGCAGCCCAAGACAGGGGGATTATTCACCCCTCCACTTT
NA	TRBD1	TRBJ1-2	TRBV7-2	CASSSRTGNDGYTF	TGTGCCAGCAGCTCCAGGACAGGGAACGATGGCTACACCTTC
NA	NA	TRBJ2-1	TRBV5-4	CASSFRGPFRNEQFF	TGTGCCAGCAGCTTCCGCGGGCCTTTTAGGAATGAGCAGTTCTTC
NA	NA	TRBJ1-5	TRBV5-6	CASSFPGSPQHF	TGTGCCAGCAGCTTCCCGGGTTCGCCCCAGCATTTT
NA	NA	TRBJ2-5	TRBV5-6	CASSLPRWGYQETQYF	TGTGCCAGCAGCCTCCCAAGGTGGGGGTACCAAGAGACCCAGTACTTC
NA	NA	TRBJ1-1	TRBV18	CASSPGQLMNTEAFF	TGTGCCAGCTCACCAGGGCAGCTTATGAACACTGAAGCTTTCTTT
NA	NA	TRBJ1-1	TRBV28	CASTQRRRYTEAFF	TGTGCCAGCACTCAACGCCGGAGGTACACTGAAGCTTTCTTT
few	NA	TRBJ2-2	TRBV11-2	CASSYASTGELFF	TGTGCCAGCAGCTATGCATCCACCGGGGAGCTGTTTTTT
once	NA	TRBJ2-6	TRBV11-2	CASSLLGATMAAGANVLTF	TGTGCCAGCAGCTTATTGGGAGCCACCATGGCGGCTGGGGCCAACGTCCTGACTTTC
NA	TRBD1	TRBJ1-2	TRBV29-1	CSVAPRQGNYGYTF	TGCAGCGTGGCCCCAAGACAGGGAAACTATGGCTACACCTTC
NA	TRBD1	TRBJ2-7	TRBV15	CATSRDTRGPNEQYF	TGTGCCACCAGCAGAGATACCAGGGGGCCTAACGAGCAGTACTTC
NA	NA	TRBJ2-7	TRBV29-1	CSVAGSDEQYF	TGCAGCGTTGCAGGGAGCGACGAGCAGTACTTC
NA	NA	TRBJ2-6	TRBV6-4	CASSAQGSGANVLTF	TGTGCCAGCAGTGCCCAGGGATCTGGGGCCAACGTCCTGACTTTC
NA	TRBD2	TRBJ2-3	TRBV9	CASRQGLAGTDTQYF	TGTGCCAGCCGCCAGGGACTAGCGGGCACAGATACGCAGTATTTT
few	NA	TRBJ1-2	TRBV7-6	CASSPKEGLGYTF	TGTGCCAGCAGCCCAAAAGAGGGTCTCGGCTACACCTTC
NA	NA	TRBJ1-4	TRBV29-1	CSVELAIVGEKLFF	TGCAGCGTTGAATTGGCCATTGTGGGTGAAAAACTGTTTTTT
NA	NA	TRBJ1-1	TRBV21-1	CARGPTTEAFF	TGTGCCAGGGGACCGACCACTGAAGCTTTCTTT
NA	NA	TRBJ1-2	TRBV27	CASSSDRVNYGYTF	TGTGCCAGCAGCTCGGACAGAGTGAACTATGGCTACACCTTC
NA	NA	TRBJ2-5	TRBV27	CASSRYPPPPETQYF	TGTGCCAGCAGTCGTTATCCCCCACCTCCAGAGACCCAGTACTTC
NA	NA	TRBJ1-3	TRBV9	CASSGVGGGGGNTIYF	TGTGCCAGCAGCGGAGTGGGTGGAGGGGGTGGAAACACCATATATTTT
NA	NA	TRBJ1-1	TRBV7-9	CASSLRDGNTEAFF	TGTGCCAGCAGCTTGAGGGACGGGAACACTGAAGCTTTCTTT
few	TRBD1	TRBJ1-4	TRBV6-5	CASSGQGVRKLFF	TGTGCCAGCAGTGGACAGGGGGTTAGGAAACTGTTTTTT
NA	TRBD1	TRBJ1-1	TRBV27	CASSVPGQAEAFF	TGTGCCAGCAGTGTCCCGGGACAGGCTGAAGCTTTCTTT
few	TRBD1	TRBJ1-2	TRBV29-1	CSVAPGTVYGYTF	TGCAGCGTTGCACCCGGGACAGTTTATGGCTACACCTTC
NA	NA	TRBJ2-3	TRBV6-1	CASSETFADTQYF	TGTGCCAGCAGTGAAACCTTCGCAGATACGCAGTATTTT
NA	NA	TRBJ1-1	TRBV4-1	CASSLLNAGFAEAFF	TGCGCCAGCAGCCTCCTAAACGCAGGGTTCGCTGAAGCTTTCTTT
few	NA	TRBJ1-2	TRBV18	CASSPDRDYTGGYTF	TGTGCCAGCTCACCGGACAGAGACTACACTGGTGGCTACACCTTC
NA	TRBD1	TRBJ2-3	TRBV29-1	CSVGDRGTDTQYF	TGCAGCGTTGGGGACAGGGGCACAGATACGCAGTATTTT
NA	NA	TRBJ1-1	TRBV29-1	CSVDTAKNTEAFF	TGCAGCGTTGATACAGCAAAGAACACTGAAGCTTTCTTT
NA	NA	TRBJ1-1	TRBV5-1	CASSLSQNTEAFF	TGCGCCAGCAGCTTGTCACAGAACACTGAAGCTTTCTTT
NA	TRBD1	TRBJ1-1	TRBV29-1	CSVHPQGVSSEAFF	TGCAGCGTTCATCCACAGGGGGTGAGCTCTGAAGCTTTCTTT
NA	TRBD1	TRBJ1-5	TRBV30	CAWSYLDRDNQPQHF	TGTGCCTGGAGTTACCTTGACAGGGACAATCAGCCCCAGCATTTT
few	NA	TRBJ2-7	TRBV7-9	CASSFSYEQYF	TGTGCCAGCAGCTTTTCCTACGAGCAGTACTTC
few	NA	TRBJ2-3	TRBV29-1	CSVEWQGADTQYF	TGCAGCGTTGAATGGCAGGGAGCAGATACGCAGTATTTT
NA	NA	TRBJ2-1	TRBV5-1	CASTPDGVSSYNEQFF	TGCGCCAGTACTCCGGACGGAGTGAGCTCCTACAATGAGCAGTTCTTC
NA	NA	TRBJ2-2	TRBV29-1	CSVAELGELFF	TGCAGCGTTGCGGAGTTAGGGGAGCTGTTTTTT
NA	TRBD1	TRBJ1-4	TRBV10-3	CATLGQGDEKLFF	TGTGCCACCCTGGGACAGGGAGATGAAAAACTGTTTTTT
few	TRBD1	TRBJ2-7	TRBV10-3	CAIWDRDYEQYF	TGTGCCATCTGGGACAGGGACTACGAGCAGTACTTC
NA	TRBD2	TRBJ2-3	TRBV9	CASSVAVAGGAQDTQYF	TGTGCCAGCAGCGTAGCGGTGGCGGGGGGCGCACAAGATACGCAGTATTTT
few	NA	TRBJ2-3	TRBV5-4	CASSFNGVSTDTQYF	TGTGCCAGCAGCTTTAACGGGGTTAGTACAGATACGCAGTATTTT
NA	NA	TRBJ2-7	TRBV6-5	CASSEHPGYEQYF	TGTGCCAGCAGTGAACATCCAGGGTACGAGCAGTACTTC
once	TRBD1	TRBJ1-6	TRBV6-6	CASISGTGRSPLHF	TGTGCCAGCATCTCCGGGACAGGGAGATCACCCCTCCACTTT
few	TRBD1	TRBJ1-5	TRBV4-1	CASSSLASHQGASSNQPQHF	TGCGCCAGCTCCAGCCTAGCGAGCCATCAGGGGGCGTCGAGCAATCAGCCCCAGCATTTT
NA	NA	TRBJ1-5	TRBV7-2	CASSLDGSNQPQHF	TGTGCCAGCAGCTTAGATGGGAGCAATCAGCCCCAGCATTTT
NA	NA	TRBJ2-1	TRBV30	CAWSLDSYNEQFF	TGTGCCTGGAGTCTTGACAGCTACAATGAGCAGTTCTTC
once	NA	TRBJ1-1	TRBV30	CAWSVSLLNTEAFF	TGTGCCTGGAGTGTTAGTCTGCTGAACACTGAAGCTTTCTTT
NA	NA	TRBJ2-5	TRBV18	CASSPMAETQYF	TGTGCCAGCTCACCAATGGCTGAGACCCAGTACTTC
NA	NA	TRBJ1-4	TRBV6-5	CASSRGTSNEKLFF	TGTGCCAGCAGTCGGGGTACGTCAAATGAAAAACTGTTTTTT
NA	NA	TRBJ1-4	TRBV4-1	CASSQVQGRNEKLFF	TGCGCCAGCAGCCAAGTGCAGGGGCGGAATGAAAAACTGTTTTTT
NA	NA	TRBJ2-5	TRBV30	CAYNRGYQETQYF	TGTGCCTACAATCGGGGATACCAAGAGACCCAGTACTTC
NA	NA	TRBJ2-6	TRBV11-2	CASSEGSGANVLTF	TGTGCCAGCAGCGAGGGGTCTGGGGCCAACGTCCTGACTTTC
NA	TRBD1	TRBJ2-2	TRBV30	CAWNYPRQGDTGELFF	TGTGCCTGGAATTACCCCCGACAGGGAGACACCGGGGAGCTGTTTTTT